The 20 T cell receptor beta chains below all came from one sample that was sequenced in a study of cytomegalovirus exposure and HLA in healthy donors. The PCR had 60 Vbeta and 13 Jbeta primers. Here immunoSEQ multiplex PCR was the method, and the copy in TCRdb shows in-frame clones only, minus some. The sample includes fewer than 250,000 clones, 80% to 85% of them seen just once. Sample: PBMCs. Receptor source: a boy between 2 and 10 years old in good health and CMV-seronegative.

The V gene is TRBV5-8, the J gene TRBJ1-5; D perhaps matches TRBD1 (6 bases). Germline V gene sequence: CDR1 SGHTS, CDR2 YDEGEE. The CDR3 is 16 residues long. V lost 0 bases and J 9 bases, leaving 19 bases between the germline ends. The CDR3 bases are TGTGCCAGCAGCTTGGGCTCCAACAGGGCTATCATGCCCCAGCATTTT. Residues: CASSLGSNRAIMPQHF.

This clone was recorded once. V and J are TRBV2 and TRBJ2-1; 14 positions match TRBD2. Trimming removed 6 bases from V and 9 bases from J; junction bases left unmatched: 10. The CDR3 is 16 amino acids. Germline assignment: CDR1 SNHLY and CDR2 FYNNEI. CDR3 protein: CASRAGTSGSKGEQFF. The CDR3 DNA sequence: TGTGCCAGCAGGGCCGGGACTAGCGGGAGTAAGGGTGAGCAGTTCTTC.

The V and J genes are TRBV10-3 and TRBJ1-2, with 7 bases lining up with TRBD1. Trimming cost V 4 bases and J 7 bases; bases outside gene matches: 3. The germline V gene encodes CDR1 ENHRY and CDR2 SYGVKD. The CDR3 totals 12 residues. CDR3 DNA sequence: TGTGCCATCAGTGGACAGGGCAGTGGCTACACCTTC. Its protein is CAISGQGSGYTF.

The chain combines TRBV2 with TRBJ1-2, with a tentative D call TRBD1 (5 bases). V lost 6 bases and J lost 7, with 15 bases in between. Germline assignment: CDR1 SNHLY and CDR2 FYNNEI. The CDR3 is 13 amino acids. DNA for the CDR3: TGTGCCAGCAGAGGGCAGGGCCCAAGTGGCTACACCTTC. Amino acid sequence: CASRGQGPSGYTF.

Comment on this clone: The junction and the germline gene differ at one end; a read error may be behind it. The sample holds other DNA sequences that translate to the same CDR3. The chain uses TRBV7-2 and TRBJ1-1; perhaps TRBD1 as D (6 bases). The CDR3 is 14 amino acids. Germline values: CDR1 SGHTA, CDR2 FQGNSA. The CDR3 DNA is TGTGCCAACCAAGTCCCAGGGGCGCGTACTGAGGCTTTCTTT. This codes for CANQVPGARTEAFF.

V is TRBV19 and J is TRBJ2-3; 7 bases align to TRBD2. Germline loops: CDR1 LNHDA, CDR2 SQIVND (reference sequence). The CDR3 has 14 amino acids. The J segment lost 2 bases and the V segment lost 5 bases, leaving 4 bases of the junction unmatched. The CDR3 loop reads CASSPRDYTDTQYF. The CDR3 nucleotides are TGTGCCAGTAGTCCCCGGGACTACACAGATACGCAGTATTTT.

The chain combines TRBV11-2 with TRBJ2-7, with unresolved D. The ends were cut back, 5 bases at V and 3 bases at J, with 8 bases in the middle. Germline V gives CDR1 SGHAT, CDR2 FQNNGV. The CDR3 length is 12 residues. In DNA form, the CDR3 reads TGTGCCAGCAGCCCCACAAACTACGAGCAGTACTTC. It translates to CASSPTNYEQYF.

The table lists this clone with a few counts. A much larger clone differs by one base, so this may be a read error. CDR3 DNA: TGTGCCAGCAGCTTAGGAGTAGCGGGGCCCACAGATACGCAGTATTTT. Translation: CASSLGVAGPTDTQYF. This chain uses TRBV7-9 with TRBJ2-3; 8 bases are shared with TRBD2. Germline V gene lookup returns CDR1 SEHNR and CDR2 FQNEAQ (reference sequence). Trimming removed 1 base from V and 2 bases from J; junction bases left unmatched: 5. The CDR3 covers 16 residues.

This chain connects TRBV5-4 to TRBJ2-7; 9 nucleotides align to TRBD2. In germline, CDR1 is SGHNT, CDR2 YYREEE (reference sequence). The CDR3 is made up of 16 amino acids. Trimming took 0 bases from V and 5 from J; bases not matched to a gene: 9. The CDR3 DNA follows: TGTGCCAGCAGCTTGGAGGGCGGGGGGGCTTTAGACGAGCAGTACTTC. Translating it yields CASSLEGGGALDEQYF.

The J gene is TRBJ2-3, the V gene TRBV6-1; TRBD2 matches at 11 bases. Germline CDR1 and CDR2: MNHNS and SASEGT. The CDR3 sequence is 15 residues long. The V and J ends lost 5 bases and 4 bases, in that order; junction bases with no gene match: 5. The CDR3 nucleotides read TGTGCCAGCAGTACTAGCGGGAGTCTTTCAGATACGCAGTATTTT. As protein: CASSTSGSLSDTQYF.

CDR3 residues: CASSESSGSVYEQFF. The CDR3 DNA sequence: TGTGCCAGCAGTGAATCCAGCGGGAGTGTCTATGAGCAGTTCTTC. V is TRBV6-1 and J is TRBJ2-1; 8 bases map to TRBD2. The V gene end was trimmed by 2 bases and the J gene end by 8 bases; junction bases not matched to a gene: 8. Germline V gene data show CDR1 as MNHNS and CDR2 as SASEGT. The CDR3 spans 15 residues.

The chain carries TRBV10-3 and TRBJ1-5; D might be TRBD1 (5 bases). This CDR3 spans 15 amino acids. V dropped 0 bases and J dropped 11 bases, with 17 bases sitting between them. Germline V CDR1 and CDR2: ENHRY, SYGVKD. DNA of the CDR3: TGTGCCATCAGTGAGTCCGGTCAGGGTCGGGAGGCCCAGCATTTT. This translates into CAISESGQGREAQHF.

The chain employs TRBV9 and TRBJ2-2, with D possibly matching TRBD2 (7 bases). In germline, CDR1 is SGDLS, CDR2 YYNGEE. V shed 5 bases and J shed 4 bases, with 15 bases lying between them. The CDR3 runs to 15 residues. DNA for the CDR3: TGTGCCAGCAGTCCCGGGGGAGGGGGCACCGGGGAGCTGTTTTTT. It is translated as CASSPGGGGTGELFF.

This clone appeared a few times. The V gene is TRBV11-3, the J gene TRBJ1-6; D is ambiguous. The germline CDR1 and CDR2 sequences are SGHNT and YENEEA. V lost 3 bases and J 7 bases, leaving 4 bases between the germline ends. The CDR3 runs to 12 residues. The CDR3 is CASSLGNSPLHF. The CDR3 coding sequence is TGTGCCAGCAGCTTGGGCAATTCACCCCTCCACTTT. Full variable domain (rest looked up from reference TRBV11-3 and TRBJ1-6): EAGVVQSPRYKIIEKKQPVAFWCNPISGHNTLYWYLQNLGQGPELLIRYENEEAVDDSQLPKDRFSAERLKGVDSTLKIQPAELGDSAVYLCASSLGNSPLHFGNGTRLTVT.

The chain uses TRBV5-4 and TRBJ2-1; 10 bases line up with TRBD2. This CDR3 is built from 15 residues. From germline, CDR1 is SGHNT and CDR2 YYREEE (reference sequence). V trimming: 3 bases; J trimming: 5 bases; junction bases outside the gene matches: 5. The CDR3 DNA reads TGTGCCAGCAGCTCGAGCGGGAGGGCCAACAATGAGCAGTTCTTC. Encoded protein: CASSSSGRANNEQFF.

The chain recombines TRBV27 with TRBJ2-5; D might be TRBD2 (6 bases). Germline lookup yields CDR1 MNHEY and CDR2 SMNVEV (reference sequence). The CDR3 is made up of 14 amino acids. V lost 4 bases, J lost 1 base, and 10 bases lay in between. The CDR3 DNA is TGTGCCAGCAGTTCGCTAGCGACCCAAGAGACCCAGTACTTC. It encodes CASSSLATQETQYF.

This clone has a single count. V and J are TRBV27 and TRBJ1-6; D might be TRBD1 (5 bases). V dropped 4 bases and J dropped 8 bases, with 18 bases sitting between them. This CDR3 contains 16 residues. The germline gives CDR1 MNHEY, CDR2 SMNVEV (reference sequence). The CDR3 reads CASSSHTSIQDSPLHF. CDR3 nucleotide sequence: TGTGCCAGCAGTTCCCATACGAGCATACAGGATTCACCCCTCCACTTT.

The CDR3 region has the DNA TGTGCCTGGAGTGTTACCCGGACAACGGAGCAGTTCTTC. This translates into CAWSVTRTTEQFF. This rearrangement joins TRBV30 to TRBJ2-1; TRBD1 is a possible D gene (5 bases). The CDR3 is made up of 13 amino acids. With 0 bases removed from V and 10 bases from J, the gap between germline ends came to 13 bases. Germline CDR1 is GTSNPN and CDR2 is SVGIG (reference sequence). The full variable domain, completed using reference TRBV30 and TRBJ2-1, is SQTIHQWPATLVQPVGSPLSLECTVEGTSNPNLYWYRQAAGRGLQLLFYSVGIGQISSEVPQNLSASRPQDRQFILSSKKLLLSDSGFYLCAWSVTRTTEQFFGPGTRLTVL.

V gene TRBV27 combines with J gene TRBJ2-3; TRBD2 aligns across 11 bases. This CDR3 comprises 15 residues. V shed 4 bases and J 6 bases; nucleotides not matched to a gene: 6. Germline V gene lookup returns CDR1 MNHEY and CDR2 SMNVEV (reference sequence). CDR3 amino acids: CASSSRASGRDTQYF. The CDR3 DNA reads TGTGCCAGCAGTTCCCGAGCTAGCGGGAGGGATACGCAGTATTTT.

The CDR3 loop is CASSPGWQAFF. The CDR3 region has the DNA TGTGCCAGCAGCCCGGGGTGGCAAGCTTTCTTT. The genes are TRBV6-1 and TRBJ1-1; D is unresolved. Germline V CDR1 and CDR2: MNHNS, SASEGT. The CDR3 runs 11 residues. Deletions cut 6 bases from V and 9 bases from J, with 11 bases between.